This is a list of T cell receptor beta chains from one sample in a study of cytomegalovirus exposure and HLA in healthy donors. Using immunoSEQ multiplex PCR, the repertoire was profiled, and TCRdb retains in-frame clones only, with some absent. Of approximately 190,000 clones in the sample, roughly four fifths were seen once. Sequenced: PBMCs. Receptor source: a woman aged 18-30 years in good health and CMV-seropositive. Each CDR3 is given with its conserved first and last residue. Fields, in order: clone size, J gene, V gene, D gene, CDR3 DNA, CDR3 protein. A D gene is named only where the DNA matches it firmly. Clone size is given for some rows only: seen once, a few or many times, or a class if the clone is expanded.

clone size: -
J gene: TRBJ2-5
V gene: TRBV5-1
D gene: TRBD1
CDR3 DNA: TGCGCCAGCAGCTCCCAGGGGGTCCAAGAGACCCAGTACTTC
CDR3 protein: CASSSQGVQETQYF

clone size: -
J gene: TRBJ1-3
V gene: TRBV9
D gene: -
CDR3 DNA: TGTGCCAGCAGCGCCGCGTTCGGGGGAACTGGAAACACCATATATTTT
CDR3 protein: CASSAAFGGTGNTIYF

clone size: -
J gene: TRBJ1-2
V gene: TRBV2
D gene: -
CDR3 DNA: TGTGCCGGATCGGACAGATCCTATGGCTACACCTTC
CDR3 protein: CAGSDRSYGYTF

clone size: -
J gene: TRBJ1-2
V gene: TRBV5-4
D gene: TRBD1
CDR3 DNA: TGTGCCAGCAGCTTGAGGGACAGGGCTAGCTATGGCTACACCTTC
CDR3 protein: CASSLRDRASYGYTF

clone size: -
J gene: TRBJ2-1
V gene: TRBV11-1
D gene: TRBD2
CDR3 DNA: TGTGCCAGCAGCTTTACTAGCGGGGGGGCCTTGGATGAGCAGTTCTTC
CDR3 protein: CASSFTSGGALDEQFF

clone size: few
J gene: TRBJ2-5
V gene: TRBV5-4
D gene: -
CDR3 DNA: TGTGCCAGCAGCTTGGTAAAATCTAGGTTGGAGACCCAGTACTTC
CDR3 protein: CASSLVKSRLETQYF

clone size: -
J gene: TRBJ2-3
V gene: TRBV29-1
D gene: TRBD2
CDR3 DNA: TGCAGCGCTGGACTAGCGGGGAGCACAGATACGCAGTATTTT
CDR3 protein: CSAGLAGSTDTQYF

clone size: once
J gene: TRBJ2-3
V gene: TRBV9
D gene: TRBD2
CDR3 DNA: TGTGCCAGCAGCGCAAAGACTAGCGGGGGGGCATCGGCAGATACGCAGTATTTT
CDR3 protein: CASSAKTSGGASADTQYF

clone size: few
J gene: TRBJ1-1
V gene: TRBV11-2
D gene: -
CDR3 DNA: TGTGCCAGCAGCTTTCGGAACACTGAAGCTTTCTTT
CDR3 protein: CASSFRNTEAFF

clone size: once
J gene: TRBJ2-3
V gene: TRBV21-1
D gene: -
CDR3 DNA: TGTGCCAGCAGGGCGCCGGGGGAAGAATGCACAGATACGCAGTATTTT
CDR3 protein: CASRAPGEECTDTQYF

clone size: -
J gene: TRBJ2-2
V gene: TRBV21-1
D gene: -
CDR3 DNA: TGTGCCAGCAGCAAACCCGGGGTAGGCACCGGGGAGCTGTTTTTT
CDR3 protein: CASSKPGVGTGELFF

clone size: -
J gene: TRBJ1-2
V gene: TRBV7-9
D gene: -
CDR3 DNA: TGTTCCAGCAGCTCAACGCTCTCAAGCAGGGTGTATGGCTACACCTTC
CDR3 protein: CSSSSTLSSRVYGYTF

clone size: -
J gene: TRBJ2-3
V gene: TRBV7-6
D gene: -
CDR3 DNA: TGTGCCAGCAGCTTAGGTCTCTTAGATACGCAGTATTTT
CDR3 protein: CASSLGLLDTQYF

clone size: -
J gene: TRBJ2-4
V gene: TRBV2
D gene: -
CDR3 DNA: TGTGCCAGCAGTGAGGCCTCAGCCAAAAACATTCAGTACTTC
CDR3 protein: CASSEASAKNIQYF

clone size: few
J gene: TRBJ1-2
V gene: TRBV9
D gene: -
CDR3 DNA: TGTGCCAGCAGCGTAGGGGCGAACTATGGCTACACCTTC
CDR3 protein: CASSVGANYGYTF

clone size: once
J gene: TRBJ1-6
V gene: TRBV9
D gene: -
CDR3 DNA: TGTGCCAGCAGCGTACGTGGCGAGGATTCACCCCTCCACTTT
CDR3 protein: CASSVRGEDSPLHF

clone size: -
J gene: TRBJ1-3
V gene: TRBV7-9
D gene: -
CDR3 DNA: TGTGCCAGCAGCCCGGTGGGCCCACTGGGCCTTCCTGGAAACACCATATATTTT
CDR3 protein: CASSPVGPLGLPGNTIYF

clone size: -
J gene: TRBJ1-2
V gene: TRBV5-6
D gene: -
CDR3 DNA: TGTGCCAGCAGCTCTCGCTATGGCTACACCTTC
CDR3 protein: CASSSRYGYTF